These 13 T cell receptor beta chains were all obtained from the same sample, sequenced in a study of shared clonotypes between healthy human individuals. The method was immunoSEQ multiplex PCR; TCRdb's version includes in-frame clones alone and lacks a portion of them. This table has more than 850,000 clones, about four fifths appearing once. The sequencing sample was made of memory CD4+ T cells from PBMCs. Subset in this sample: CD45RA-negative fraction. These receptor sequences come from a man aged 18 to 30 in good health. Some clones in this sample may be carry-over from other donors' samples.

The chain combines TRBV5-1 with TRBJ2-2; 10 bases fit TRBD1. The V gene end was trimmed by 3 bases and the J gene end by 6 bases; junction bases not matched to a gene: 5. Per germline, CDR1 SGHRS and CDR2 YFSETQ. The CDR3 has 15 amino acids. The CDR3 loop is CASSWAGQGAGELFF. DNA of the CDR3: TGCGCCAGCAGCTGGGCCGGACAGGGGGCCGGGGAGCTGTTTTTT.

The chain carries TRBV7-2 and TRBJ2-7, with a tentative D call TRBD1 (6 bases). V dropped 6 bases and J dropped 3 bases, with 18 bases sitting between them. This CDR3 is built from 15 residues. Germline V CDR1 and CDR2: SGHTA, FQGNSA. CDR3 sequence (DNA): TGTGCCAGCAGTTTGACAGGCCCGCCTCTCTACGAGCAGTACTTC. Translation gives CASSLTGPPLYEQYF.

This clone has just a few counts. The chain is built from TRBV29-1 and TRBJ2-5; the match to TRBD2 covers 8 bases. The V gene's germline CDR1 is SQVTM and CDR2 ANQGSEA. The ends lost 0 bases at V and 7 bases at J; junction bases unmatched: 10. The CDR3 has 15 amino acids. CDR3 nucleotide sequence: TGCAGCGTTGAAGATCAAGCGGGAGCGCTAGGGACCCAGTACTTC. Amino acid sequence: CSVEDQAGALGTQYF.

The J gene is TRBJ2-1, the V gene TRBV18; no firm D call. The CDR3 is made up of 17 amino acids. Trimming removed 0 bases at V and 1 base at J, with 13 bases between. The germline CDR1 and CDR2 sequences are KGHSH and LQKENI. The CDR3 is CASSPPGLSRSYNEQFF. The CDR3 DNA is TGTGCCAGCTCACCACCCGGGCTTTCGAGATCCTACAATGAGCAGTTCTTC.

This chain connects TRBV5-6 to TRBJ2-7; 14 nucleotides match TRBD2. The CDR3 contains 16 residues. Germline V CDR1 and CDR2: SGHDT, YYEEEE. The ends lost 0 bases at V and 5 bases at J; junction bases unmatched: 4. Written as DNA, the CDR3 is TGTGCCAGCAGCTTGGGCTGGACTAGCGGGAGGAACGAGCAGTACTTC. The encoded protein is CASSLGWTSGRNEQYF.

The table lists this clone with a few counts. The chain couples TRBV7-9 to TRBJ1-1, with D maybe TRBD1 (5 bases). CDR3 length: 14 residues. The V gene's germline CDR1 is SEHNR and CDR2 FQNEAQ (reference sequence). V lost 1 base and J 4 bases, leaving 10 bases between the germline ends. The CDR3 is CASSLVLGGTEAFF. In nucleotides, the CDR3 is TGTGCCAGCAGCTTAGTCTTGGGGGGCACTGAAGCTTTCTTT.

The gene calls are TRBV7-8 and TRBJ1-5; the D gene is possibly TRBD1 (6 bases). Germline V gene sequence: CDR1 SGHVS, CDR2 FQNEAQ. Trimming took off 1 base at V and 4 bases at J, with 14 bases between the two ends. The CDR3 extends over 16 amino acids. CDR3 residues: CASSLEAGAMNQPQHF. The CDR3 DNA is TGTGCCAGCAGCTTAGAGGCAGGGGCGATGAATCAGCCCCAGCATTTT.

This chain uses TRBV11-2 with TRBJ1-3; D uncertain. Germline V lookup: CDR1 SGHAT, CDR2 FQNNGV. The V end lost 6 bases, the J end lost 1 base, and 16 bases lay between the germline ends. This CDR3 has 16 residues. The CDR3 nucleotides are TGTGCCAGCAGTACTGACACTCCATCTTCTGGAAACACCATATATTTT. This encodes CASSTDTPSSGNTIYF.

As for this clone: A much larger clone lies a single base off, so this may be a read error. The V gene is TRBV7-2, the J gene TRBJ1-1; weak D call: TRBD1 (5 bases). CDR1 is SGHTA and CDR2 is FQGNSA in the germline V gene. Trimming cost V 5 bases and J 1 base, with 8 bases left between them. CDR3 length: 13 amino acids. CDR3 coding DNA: TGTGCCAGCAGCCAAGACAGGAACACTGAAGCTTTCTTT. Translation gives CASSQDRNTEAFF.

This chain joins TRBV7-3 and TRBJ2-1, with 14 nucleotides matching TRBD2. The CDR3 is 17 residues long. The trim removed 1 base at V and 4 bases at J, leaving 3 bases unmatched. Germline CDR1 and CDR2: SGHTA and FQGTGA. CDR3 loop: CASSLSRTSGRYNEQFF. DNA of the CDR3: TGTGCCAGCAGCTTAAGTCGGACTAGCGGGAGGTACAATGAGCAGTTCTTC. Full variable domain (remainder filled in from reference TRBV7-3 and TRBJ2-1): GAGVSQTPSNKVTEKGKYVELRCDPISGHTALYWYRQSLGQGPEFLIYFQGTGAADDSGLPNDRFFAVRPEGSVSTLKIQRTERGDSAVYLCASSLSRTSGRYNEQFFGPGTRLTVL.

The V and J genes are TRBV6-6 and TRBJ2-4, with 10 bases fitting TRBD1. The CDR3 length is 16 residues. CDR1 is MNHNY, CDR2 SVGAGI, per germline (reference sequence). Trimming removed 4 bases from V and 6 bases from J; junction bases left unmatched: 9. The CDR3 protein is CASSSRTGGAGNIQYF. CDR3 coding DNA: TGTGCCAGCAGTTCCCGGACAGGGGGGGCGGGAAACATTCAGTACTTC.

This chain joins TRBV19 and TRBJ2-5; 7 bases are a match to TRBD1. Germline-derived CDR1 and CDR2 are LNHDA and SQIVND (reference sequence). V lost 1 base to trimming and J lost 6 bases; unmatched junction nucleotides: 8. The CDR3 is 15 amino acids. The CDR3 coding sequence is TGTGCCAGTAGTATAGTAACGGGACAGAAAAAGACCCAGTACTTC. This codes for CASSIVTGQKKTQYF.

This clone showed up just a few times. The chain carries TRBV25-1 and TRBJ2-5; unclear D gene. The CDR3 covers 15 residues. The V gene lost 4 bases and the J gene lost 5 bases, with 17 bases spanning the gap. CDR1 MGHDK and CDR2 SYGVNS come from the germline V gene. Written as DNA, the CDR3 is TGTGCCAGCAGTGCCCCCGGGTCAGTGGGGGAGACCCAGTACTTC. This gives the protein CASSAPGSVGETQYF.